The 21 T cell receptor beta chains listed next were all sequenced from one sample in a study of blood T cell repertoires in COVID-19. The protocol was immunoSEQ multiplex PCR, while the TCRdb copy is restricted to in-frame clones and leaves out a portion. Here the sample spans approximately 230,000 clones, approximately 82% being singletons. Sequencing was done on a sample of PBMCs or T cells enriched from blood (not recorded which). The receptors stem from a man between 35 and 55 years old who had recovered from COVID-19.

This chain's CDR3 is CASSLSSRGTANGYTF. CDR3 DNA: TGTGCCAGCAGTTTATCGTCGCGCGGGACAGCTAATGGCTACACCTTC. The rearrangement links TRBV27 to TRBJ1-2, with 7 bases lining up with TRBD1. Germline CDR1 is MNHEY and CDR2 is SMNVEV (reference sequence). This CDR3 contains 16 residues. Germline trimming cut 0 bases from V and 6 bases from J; bases unmatched to any gene: 10.

CDR3 sequence (DNA): TGTGCCAGCAGCCAAGCACAGGGCCCGGAGACCCAGTACTTC. It specifies CASSQAQGPETQYF. The chain combines TRBV3-1 (or the pseudogene TRBV3-2) with TRBJ2-5; TRBD1 is a possible D gene (6 bases). The CDR3 has 14 residues. Trimming removed 1 base from V and 5 bases from J, with 11 bases in between. Germline V gives CDR1 LGHDT, CDR2 YNNKEL (reference sequence).

This sequence joins TRBV4-1 and TRBJ2-7, with TRBD1 matching over 7 bases. The CDR3 contains 15 residues. V shed 1 base, J shed 6 bases, and the junction held 9 bases outside the gene matches. CDR1 is MGHRA, CDR2 YSYEKL, per germline. DNA of the CDR3: TGCGCCAGCAGCCAAGCCCCCCTCGACAGGGTCGAGCAGTACTTC. It translates to CASSQAPLDRVEQYF.

The rearrangement links TRBV2 to TRBJ1-3; 7 bases match TRBD1. Germline CDR1 and CDR2: SNHLY and FYNNEI. With 11 bases clipped from V and 0 bases from J, the junction kept 7 bases outside the gene matches. This CDR3 comprises 14 residues. The CDR3 DNA reads TGTGCCGGCGCGACAGGGAGCTCTGGAAACACCATATATTTT. Residues: CAGATGSSGNTIYF.

This sequence joins TRBV18 and TRBJ2-5; TRBD2 agrees at 7 bases. This CDR3 comprises 14 residues. Germline CDR1 KGHSH, CDR2 LQKENI. Trimming at V came to 3 bases and at J to 2 bases, leaving 3 bases not matched to a gene. CDR3 nucleotide sequence: TGTGCCAGCTCACCTGACGGGGGGCAAGAGACCCAGTACTTC. Its translation: CASSPDGGQETQYF.

V and J are TRBV5-1 and TRBJ2-7; a weak D match, TRBD2 (6 bases). Trimming cost V 4 bases and J 6 bases, with 17 bases left between them. This CDR3 has 14 residues. The germline gives CDR1 SGHRS, CDR2 YFSETQ. CDR3 region: CASSGGTHGGEQYF. The CDR3 DNA reads TGCGCCAGCAGCGGCGGGACTCACGGGGGCGAGCAGTACTTC. Based on the CDR3 plus reference TRBV5-1 and TRBJ2-7, the full variable domain is KAGVTQTPRYLIKTRGQQVTLSCSPISGHRSVSWYQQTPGQGLQFLFEYFSETQRNKGNFPGRFSGRQFSNSRSEMNVSTLELGDSALYLCASSGGTHGGEQYFGPGTRLTVT.

The gene calls are TRBV6-5 and TRBJ2-1; 7 nucleotides line up with TRBD1. The germline V gene encodes CDR1 MNHEY and CDR2 SVGAGI. Trimming took 4 bases from V and 10 from J; bases not matched to a gene: 1. The CDR3 totals 11 residues. The CDR3 region has the DNA TGTGCCAGCAGTTTGGGACAGGAGCAGTTCTTC. Translating gives CASSLGQEQFF.

V and J are TRBV29-1 and TRBJ2-1, with D perhaps matching TRBD2 (7 bases). There are 14 residues in the CDR3. The germline gives CDR1 SQVTM, CDR2 ANQGSEA. Trimming pared 6 bases from V and 1 base from J, leaving 13 bases between. CDR3 amino acids: CSVAGAGSYNEQFF. As DNA, the CDR3 is TGCAGCGTCGCGGGGGCGGGATCCTACAATGAGCAGTTCTTC.

Regarding this clone: The same CDR3 also results from other DNA sequences found in this sample. The V gene is TRBV3-1 (or the pseudogene TRBV3-2), the J gene TRBJ2-3; D is uncertain. The CDR3 loop spans 12 amino acids. Trimming removed 1 base at V and 5 bases at J, with 4 bases between. Germline assignment: CDR1 LGHDT and CDR2 YNNKEL (reference sequence). CDR3: CASSQAGDTQYF. The CDR3 nucleotides are TGTGCCAGCAGCCAAGCGGGAGATACGCAGTATTTT.

The V gene is TRBV7-7, the J gene TRBJ1-1; 8 nucleotides align to TRBD1. CDR3 length equals 16 residues. After removal of 5 bases from V and 4 bases from J, the junction contained 12 bases not matched to a gene. Germline V gene lookup returns CDR1 SSHAT and CDR2 FNYEAQ (reference sequence). CDR3 coding DNA: TGTGCCAGCAGCCCTTACTCAGGACAGGGCGGCACTGAAGCTTTCTTT. The encoded protein is CASSPYSGQGGTEAFF. Complete variable domain (other parts from reference TRBV7-7 and TRBJ1-1): GAGVSQSPRYKVTKRGQDVTLRCDPISSHATLYWYQQALGQGPEFLTYFNYEAQPDKSGLPSDRFSAERPEGSISTLTIQRTEQRDSAMYRCASSPYSGQGGTEAFFGQGTRLTVV.

Written as DNA, the CDR3 is TGTGCCAGCAGCCCGGGACAGGGGACTTTTCAGCCCCAGCATTTT. It yields the protein CASSPGQGTFQPQHF. This chain uses TRBV5-8 with TRBJ1-5; 10 nucleotides align to TRBD1. Germline CDR1 is SGHTS and CDR2 is YDEGEE. The V segment lost 4 bases and the J segment 6 bases; nucleotides outside the gene matches: 7. The CDR3 runs 15 residues.

This chain uses TRBV18 with TRBJ2-5, with unresolved D. CDR1 and CDR2 (germline): KGHSH, LQKENI. V was trimmed by 2 bases and J by 5 bases, leaving 6 bases between them. The CDR3 has 12 amino acids. The CDR3 DNA follows: TGTGCCAGCTCACCAGAGTTGGAGACCCAGTACTTC. This translates into CASSPELETQYF.

This sequence joins TRBV11-2 and TRBJ2-7; the match to TRBD2 covers 13 bases. Trimming removed 2 bases from V and 2 bases from J; junction bases left unmatched: 6. Looked up from germline, CDR1 is SGHAT and CDR2 is FQNNGV. The CDR3 totals 17 residues. DNA of the CDR3: TGTGCCAGCAGCTTAATGGGGGGACTAGCGGGGACCTACGAGCAGTACTTC. This translates into CASSLMGGLAGTYEQYF.

This chain uses TRBV5-6 with TRBJ2-7, with D possibly being TRBD2 (5 bases). CDR1 is SGHDT and CDR2 is YYEEEE in the germline V gene. V lost 2 bases and J lost 4, with 13 bases in between. CDR3 length equals 14 residues. CDR3 sequence: CASSLGGNNYEQYF. Written as DNA, the CDR3 is TGTGCCAGCAGCTTAGGAGGCAACAATTACGAGCAGTACTTC.

This clone was seen just once. The J gene is TRBJ2-2, the V gene TRBV15; tentative D call: TRBD2 (7 bases). With 0 bases removed from V and 5 bases from J, the gap between germline ends came to 13 bases. Per the germline V gene, CDR1 is LNHNV and CDR2 is YYDKDF (reference sequence). The CDR3 extends over 16 amino acids. This chain's CDR3 is CATSRDHGGTTGELFF. In nucleotides, the CDR3 is TGTGCCACCAGCAGAGATCACGGGGGGACAACCGGGGAGCTGTTTTTT.

The V gene is TRBV28, the J gene TRBJ2-5, with D possibly TRBD2 on 5 matching bases. CDR1 and CDR2 from the germline V gene are MDHEN and SYDVKM. V was pared by 3 bases and J by 5 bases, with 22 bases between. CDR3 length equals 17 residues. The CDR3 reads CASSFDGVRRVEETQYF. The CDR3 DNA sequence: TGTGCCAGCAGTTTCGACGGGGTACGGCGGGTAGAGGAGACCCAGTACTTC.

The chain uses TRBV19 and TRBJ2-5; 9 positions match TRBD1. J was trimmed by 1 base and V by 3 bases; bases with no gene match: 6. Germline CDR1 is LNHDA and CDR2 is SQIVND (reference sequence). This CDR3 has 16 residues. CDR3 DNA sequence: TGTGCCAGTAGTATCAGGGGACAGGGACCCCAAGAGACCCAGTACTTC. The encoded protein is CASSIRGQGPQETQYF.

Concerning this clone: The same CDR3 also results from other DNA sequences found in this sample. This chain uses TRBV28 with TRBJ1-2; no definite D call. Trimming stripped 2 bases from V and 7 bases from J, with 8 bases between. Germline V gene sequence: CDR1 MDHEN, CDR2 SYDVKM. The CDR3 is 12 residues long. The DNA of the CDR3 is TGTGCCAGCAGTTTAGTTGGGCTTGGCTACACCTTC. Its translation is CASSLVGLGYTF.

V usage is TRBV4-2 and J usage is TRBJ1-6; D is perhaps TRBD1 (6 bases). V was shortened by 0 bases and J by 5 bases, with 11 bases between the two germline ends. Germline CDR1 is LGHNA and CDR2 is YNFKEQ. The CDR3 loop spans 16 amino acids. CDR3 bases: TGTGCCAGCAGCCAAGATCGACAGGCCAATAATTCACCCCTCCACTTT. Amino acid sequence: CASSQDRQANNSPLHF.

The genes are TRBV5-4 and TRBJ2-5, with D uncertain. This CDR3 spans 15 amino acids. Germline CDR1 SGHNT, CDR2 YYREEE (reference sequence). The ends were cut back, 2 bases at V and 4 bases at J, with 15 bases in the middle. CDR3 amino acids: CASSFGFGRPETQYF. DNA of the CDR3: TGTGCCAGCAGCTTCGGTTTTGGCAGGCCAGAGACCCAGTACTTC.

The chain links TRBV28 to TRBJ2-1; 7 bases match TRBD1. The V and J ends lost 9 bases and 0 bases, in that order; junction bases with no gene match: 8. Germline loops: CDR1 MDHEN, CDR2 SYDVKM. The CDR3 is made up of 15 amino acids. The CDR3 coding sequence is TGTGCCAGTGAGACCGGGACAGTCTCCTACAATGAGCAGTTCTTC. Translated, it gives CASETGTVSYNEQFF.